These 30 T cell receptor beta chains came from one sample sequenced in a study of blood T cells in healthy people across ages. Primed by a sample-barcoded 5' primer and a J-beta primer mix, a second PCR proceeded for 7 to 11 cycles. TCRdb analysed the 5' RACE reads with MiXCR anew, one entry per CDR3 protein. The sample carries about 1.1 million distinct CDR3 sequences, 35% to 40% recorded once. The sample consisted of blood. The origin of the receptors is a man aged 18 to 29 in good health.

This chain links TRBV4-1 with TRBJ1-5, with TRBD1 as a possible D gene (6 bases). The germline V and J ends were trimmed by 1 base and 5 bases, with 12 bases remaining between them. The CDR3 contains 15 residues. Germline CDR1 and CDR2: MGHRA and YSYEKL. CDR3 sequence: CASSQADSNYQPQHF. DNA for the CDR3: TGCGCCAGCAGCCAAGCGGACAGTAATTATCAGCCCCAGCATTTT.

This clonotype was observed a single time. The chain employs TRBV7-2 and TRBJ2-3; 8 bases align to TRBD1. J was trimmed by 4 bases and V by 7 bases; bases with no gene match: 4. The CDR3 totals 13 residues. Germline CDR1 and CDR2: SGHTA and FQGNSA. This chain's CDR3 is CASNQGAADTQYF. CDR3 DNA sequence: TGTGCCAGCAACCAGGGGGCCGCAGATACGCAGTATTTT.

This clonotype was recorded a few times. The V and J genes are TRBV29-1 and TRBJ1-6; 10 bases agree with TRBD1. The germline CDR1 and CDR2 sequences are SQVTM and ANQGSEA. There are 13 residues in the CDR3. The V and J ends lost 6 bases and 7 bases, in that order; junction bases with no gene match: 3. CDR3 sequence: CSVRQGANSPLHF. The CDR3 coding sequence is TGCAGCGTCCGACAGGGGGCAAATTCACCCCTCCACTTT.

This clonotype was counted at least ten times. The chain uses TRBV9 and TRBJ2-3; D unresolved. The CDR3 covers 12 residues. Germline V gene lookup returns CDR1 SGDLS and CDR2 YYNGEE. V gave up 0 bases and J gave up 5 bases, with 4 bases separating them. The CDR3 DNA reads TGTGCCAGCAGCGTAGATCGAGATACGCAGTATTTT. Its translation is CASSVDRDTQYF.

This clonotype came up a few times. The J gene is TRBJ1-1, the V gene TRBV10-3; D not resolved. CDR3 length: 12 residues. Germline lookup yields CDR1 ENHRY and CDR2 SYGVKD. With 8 bases removed from V and 0 bases from J, the gap between germline ends came to 7 bases. Here the CDR3 reads CAISQVNTEAFF. The CDR3 nucleotides read TGTGCCATCTCTCAGGTGAACACTGAAGCTTTCTTT.

The chain combines TRBV4-3 with TRBJ1-1, with D possibly TRBD1 on 6 matching bases. V was cut by 4 bases and J by 7 bases, with 13 bases left in between. The CDR3 loop spans 13 amino acids. Germline assignment: CDR1 LGHNA and CDR2 YSLEER. The CDR3 reads CASSPRGWDEAFF. The CDR3 DNA sequence: TGCGCCAGCAGCCCGAGGGGGTGGGATGAAGCTTTCTTT.

The CDR3 region is CATSRLIDEKLFF. CDR3 nucleotide sequence: TGTGCCACCAGCAGACTGATCGATGAAAAACTGTTTTTT. V is TRBV15 and J is TRBJ1-4; D is uncertain. The CDR3 consists of 13 residues. Germline assignment: CDR1 LNHNV and CDR2 YYDKDF (reference sequence). V gave up 2 bases and J gave up 6 bases, with 7 bases separating them.

This clonotype was picked up many times. The J gene is TRBJ1-2, the V gene TRBV9; no definite D call. The CDR3 runs to 14 residues. V was clipped by 0 bases and J by 7 bases, with 13 bases between them. Germline CDR1 SGDLS, CDR2 YYNGEE. CDR3 amino acids: CASSVAVTITGYTF. CDR3 bases: TGTGCCAGCAGCGTAGCTGTTACCATAACTGGCTACACCTTC.

The chain uses TRBV11-2 and TRBJ1-1, with 12 positions matching TRBD1. This CDR3 spans 17 amino acids. The V gene end was trimmed by 5 bases and the J gene end by 5 bases; junction bases not matched to a gene: 12. Per germline, CDR1 SGHAT and CDR2 FQNNGV. CDR3 protein: CASSPFTRDRGRTEAFF. The CDR3 nucleotides are TGTGCCAGCAGCCCCTTTACCCGGGACAGGGGGCGAACTGAAGCTTTCTTT.

This clonotype was recorded a few times. J is TRBJ1-1 and V is TRBV3-1; D is perhaps TRBD1 (5 bases). Trimming removed 6 bases from V and 0 bases from J, with 23 bases in between. The CDR3 length is 18 residues. Germline CDR1 is LGHDT and CDR2 is YNNKEL (reference sequence). The CDR3 sequence is CASRQTRARVLVNTEAFF. The CDR3 DNA follows: TGTGCCAGCAGGCAGACCAGGGCTCGCGTTCTGGTGAACACTGAAGCTTTCTTT.

This clonotype was recorded a few times. This chain links TRBV7-2 with TRBJ2-1; the D is unclear. The J call is doubtful: the DNA matches TRBJ2-7 better. CDR1 is SGHTA and CDR2 is FQGNSA in the germline V gene. This CDR3 is built from 15 residues. CDR3 coding DNA: TGTGCCAGCAGCTTAGCCCAGAGCTCCTACAATGAGCAGTACTTC. It encodes CASSLAQSSYNEQYF.

This clonotype occurred a few times. V gene TRBV3-1 combines with J gene TRBJ1-6; unclear D gene. This CDR3 has 15 amino acids. V was pared by 0 bases and J by 6 bases, with 9 bases between. Germline V lookup: CDR1 LGHDT, CDR2 YNNKEL (reference sequence). CDR3 sequence: CASSQEGVTNSPLHF. The CDR3 nucleotides are TGTGCCAGCAGCCAAGAAGGAGTCACTAATTCACCCCTCCACTTT.

This sequence joins TRBV29-1 and TRBJ1-6; 9 nucleotides agree with TRBD1. The J segment lost 7 bases and the V segment lost 5 bases, leaving 6 bases of the junction unmatched. The germline V gene has CDR1 SQVTM and CDR2 ANQGSEA. The CDR3 length is 14 residues. The CDR3 nucleotides read TGCAGCGTTACAACCGGGACAGGGAATTCACCCCTCCACTTT. Amino acid sequence: CSVTTGTGNSPLHF.

Only one count was recorded for this clonotype. This rearrangement joins TRBV6-4 to TRBJ2-3, with D unclear. The V end was cut by 2 bases, the J end by 6 bases, with 15 bases between. Germline V gene data show CDR1 as MRHNA and CDR2 as SNTAGT. The CDR3 runs to 15 residues. CDR3 protein: CASSDGRTGLDTQYF. The CDR3 DNA reads as TGTGCCAGCAGTGACGGCCGGACCGGGTTGGATACGCAGTATTTT.

The rearrangement joins TRBV14 to TRBJ2-1, with a possible D match to TRBD2 (5 bases). Gene TRBJ2-7 matches the end of the DNA better, so the J call may be wrong. CDR1 and CDR2 (germline): SGHDN, FVKESK. CDR3 length: 15 amino acids. The CDR3 bases are TGTGCCAGCAGCCAAGGGCTAGCCGTCTACAATGAGCAGTACTTC. Encoded protein: CASSQGLAVYNEQYF.

The gene calls are TRBV29-1 and TRBJ1-1; D is possibly TRBD1 (6 bases). Germline-derived CDR1 and CDR2 are SQVTM and ANQGSEA. The CDR3 is made up of 13 amino acids. Trimming pared 7 bases from V and 1 base from J, leaving 13 bases between. The CDR3 bases are TGCAGCGCACGGACAGCCGAGAACACTGAAGCTTTCTTT. Amino acids: CSARTAENTEAFF.

On this clonotype: The germline gene is not matched at one end of the junction; a read error may be the cause. This rearrangement joins TRBV5-1 to TRBJ1-4, with D unresolved. This CDR3 contains 13 residues. Per the germline V gene, CDR1 is SGHRS and CDR2 is YFSETQ. CDR3 nucleotide sequence: TGCGCCAGCATCTTGGCCTCCGGTGAAAAACTGTTTTTT. Amino acid sequence: CASILASGEKLFF. Full variable domain (rest looked up from reference TRBV5-1 and TRBJ1-4): KAGVTQTPRYLIKTRGQQVTLSCSPISGHRSVSWYQQTPGQGLQFLFEYFSETQRNKGNFPGRFSGRQFSNSRSEMNVSTLELGDSALYLCASILASGEKLFFGSGTQLSVL.

Ten or more counts support this clonotype. The CDR3, as DNA: TGCAGCGTTGGCAAACGGTACAATGAGCAGTTCTTC. Translated, it gives CSVGKRYNEQFF. The chain joins TRBV29-1 to TRBJ2-1; D remains ambiguous. V was clipped by 4 bases and J by 4 bases, with 8 bases between them. Germline values: CDR1 SQVTM, CDR2 ANQGSEA. CDR3 length equals 12 residues.

This clonotype was counted between two and nine times. This could be a read error, since a much larger clone is one nucleotide away. CDR3 sequence: CSASDVEGETQFF. The CDR3 region has the DNA TGCAGTGCTAGCGACGTGGAGGGAGAGACCCAGTTCTTC. The chain couples TRBV20-1 to TRBJ2-1, with D possibly matching TRBD2 (6 bases). The CDR3 consists of 13 residues. Trimming removed 3 bases at V and 13 bases at J, with 19 bases between. CDR1 is DFQATT and CDR2 is SNEGSKA in the germline V gene (reference sequence).

Concerning this clonotype itself: This sequence may be a read error, since a much larger clone differs from it by one base. This sequence joins TRBV7-9 and TRBJ1-2; D remains unclear. The CDR3 is 17 residues long. The ends were cut back, 4 bases at V and 4 bases at J, with 22 bases in the middle. CDR1 and CDR2 (germline): SEHNR, FQNEAQ (reference sequence). For the CDR3, the DNA is TGTGCCAGCAGCTGGCTCCTATCCGTCTCAGCCTCCTATGGCTACACCTTC. This codes for CASSWLLSVSASYGYTF.

The rearrangement joins TRBV7-2 to TRBJ2-2; 9 nucleotides align to TRBD2. The CDR3 has 16 residues. CDR1 SGHTA and CDR2 FQGNSA come from the germline V gene. V was pared by 3 bases and J by 4 bases, with 6 bases of the junction left unmatched. The CDR3 sequence: CASSFTLAGLTGELFF. CDR3 nucleotide sequence: TGTGCCAGCAGCTTCACACTAGCGGGCCTCACCGGGGAGCTGTTTTTT.

The chain combines TRBV10-3 with TRBJ2-5, with a weak D call TRBD2 (5 bases). The V gene lost 7 bases and the J gene lost 11 bases, with 23 bases spanning the gap. Germline V gives CDR1 ENHRY, CDR2 SYGVKD. The CDR3 totals 14 residues. The CDR3 reads CAIKNVVSGNEQYF. The CDR3, as DNA: TGTGCCATCAAAAATGTTGTATCGGGAAATGAGCAGTACTTC.

The chain joins TRBV10-3 to TRBJ2-3; possibly TRBD2 for D (6 bases). This CDR3 is 12 amino acids long. Germline V gene sequence: CDR1 ENHRY, CDR2 SYGVKD. The V gene lost 10 bases and the J gene lost 12 bases, with 20 bases spanning the gap. CDR3 nucleotides: TGTGCCAGTTCGACTGGAGCGGGCTTCCAGTATTTT. Translation gives CASSTGAGFQYF.

The chain employs TRBV20-1 and TRBJ2-3; 10 bases map to TRBD2. In germline, CDR1 is DFQATT, CDR2 SNEGSKA (reference sequence). CDR3 length: 15 residues. The V gene end was trimmed by 2 bases and the J gene end by 5 bases; junction bases not matched to a gene: 7. Here the CDR3 reads CSARPASGGGDTQYF. In DNA, the CDR3 is TGCAGTGCTAGACCGGCTAGCGGGGGTGGAGATACGCAGTATTTT.

This clonotype was counted only a few times. The chain links TRBV20-1 to TRBJ2-1, with D possibly being TRBD1 (6 bases). CDR3 length equals 16 residues. Germline CDR1 reads DFQATT; CDR2 reads SNEGSKA (reference sequence). With 2 bases removed from V and 0 bases from J, the gap between germline ends came to 14 bases. CDR3 in DNA: TGCAGTGCTAGACCCTACAGGGTTGACTCCTACAATGAGCAGTTCTTC. Residues: CSARPYRVDSYNEQFF.

In its sample, this clonotype was seen many times. The gene calls are TRBV5-1 and TRBJ1-2, with D uncertain. Germline V CDR1 and CDR2: SGHRS, YFSETQ. CDR3 length: 11 amino acids. V was clipped by 10 bases and J by 7 bases, with 14 bases between them. The DNA for the CDR3 is TGCGCCCTAATCTTGGCAAGTGGCTACACCTTC. This translates into CALILASGYTF. Full variable domain (missing parts from reference TRBV5-1 and TRBJ1-2): KAGVTQTPRYLIKTRGQQVTLSCSPISGHRSVSWYQQTPGQGLQFLFEYFSETQRNKGNFPGRFSGRQFSNSRSEMNVSTLELGDSALYLCALILASGYTFGSGTRLTVV.

The chain uses TRBV18 and TRBJ1-4; D not resolved. Trimming took off 2 bases at V and 5 bases at J, with 9 bases between the two ends. CDR1 and CDR2 (germline): KGHSH, LQKENI. This CDR3 comprises 14 residues. In DNA form, the CDR3 reads TGTGCCAGCTCACCAAATCAGCTCAATGAAAAACTGTTTTTT. This sequence encodes CASSPNQLNEKLFF.

This chain uses TRBV13 with TRBJ2-5; 7 nucleotides line up with TRBD1. This CDR3 region has 15 residues. The trim removed 0 bases at V and 4 bases at J, leaving 5 bases unmatched. CDR1 and CDR2 (germline): PRHDT, FYEKMQ (reference sequence). The CDR3 DNA reads as TGTGCCAGCAGCTTAGGTCAGGGGGTGGCAGAGACCCAGTACTTC. The encoded protein is CASSLGQGVAETQYF.

This clonotype was counted only a few times. The gene calls are TRBV11-3 and TRBJ2-4; 8 bases are shared with TRBD1. The J call may be wrong; the DNA end is better matched by TRBJ2-5. The germline gives CDR1 SGHNT, CDR2 YENEEA. CDR3 length equals 15 residues. The CDR3 bases are TGTGCCAGCAGCCTTCGTGGACAGGGTCAAGAGACCCAGTACTTC. This encodes CASSLRGQGQETQYF.

This chain links TRBV6-5 with TRBJ2-7; D is perhaps TRBD2 (5 bases). The V end lost 5 bases, the J end lost 6 bases, and 14 bases lay between the germline ends. CDR1 MNHEY and CDR2 SVGAGI come from the germline V gene. The CDR3 has 13 amino acids. The CDR3 sequence: CASSPTHRGEQYF. The CDR3 nucleotides are TGTGCCAGCAGTCCTACACATCGGGGCGAGCAGTACTTC.